This T cell receptor beta chain was sequenced for a study of blood T cell repertoires in COVID-19. This CDR3 spans 15 amino acids. The germline CDR1 and CDR2 sequences are GTSNPN and SVGIG (reference sequence). Trimming removed 3 bases from V and 1 base from J, with 15 bases in between. Measured with immunoSEQ multiplex PCR; TCRdb has only the in-frame clones, and not every one. The table lists around 380,000 clones, approximately 87% of them singletons, with approximately 1.3% in the top ten. The clonotype originates from a man aged 25-40 years who had recovered from COVID-19. The chain recombines TRBV30 with TRBJ1-1, with D possibly TRBD1 on 6 matching bases. The sequencing input was PBMCs or T cells enriched from blood (not recorded which). This CDR3 is CAWRGALRGNTEAFF. The DNA of the CDR3 is TGTGCCTGGAGAGGCGCCCTCAGGGGGAACACTGAAGCTTTCTTT.